The rows below give T cell receptor beta chains drawn from one sample of a study of T cell responses to AZD1222 COVID-19 vaccine. Method: immunoSEQ multiplex PCR; TCRdb's copy keeps in-frame clones and lacks some. This sample has about 45,000 clones, with about 82% found just once. The sample was peripheral blood, taken 28 days after the second dose of the MenACWY control vaccine. The receptors shown here come from an adult who received the MenACWY meningococcal vaccine as a control. CDR3s include the opening cysteine and the closing phenylalanine or tryptophan. A D gene is named only where the DNA matches it firmly. Expanded clones are given a class, and other clones once, few, many or no size at all.

>TRBJ2-7|TRBV18|.|.
CASSLNRDHSNEQYF
TGTGCCAGCTCACTAAACCGGGACCACTCTAACGAGCAGTACTTC
>TRBJ1-6|TRBV30|.|.
CAWSGRGGNSPLHF
TGTGCCTGGAGTGGCCGGGGGGGTAATTCACCCCTCCACTTT
>TRBJ1-1|TRBV7-9|.|.
CASSFTNTEAFF
TGTGCCAGCAGCTTCACTAACACTGAAGCTTTCTTT
>TRBJ2-1|TRBV5-4|.|.
CASSSDSHSYNEQFF
TGTGCCAGCAGTTCCGACAGCCACTCCTACAATGAGCAGTTCTTC
>TRBJ1-2|TRBV30|.|.
CAWSVLPSTYYGYTF
TGTGCCTGGAGTGTACTCCCATCCACCTACTATGGCTACACCTTC
>TRBJ2-3|TRBV6-4|TRBD2|few
CASSSGRDGDTQYF
TGTGCCAGCTCTAGCGGGAGAGATGGAGATACGCAGTATTTT
>TRBJ1-3|TRBV3-1/TRBV3-2|.|.
CASSQPGSGGNTIYF
TGTGCCAGCAGCCAGCCGGGCTCGGGAGGAAACACCATATATTTT
>TRBJ1-1|TRBV5-4|.|.
CASSFGTDIFGTEAFF
TGTGCCAGCAGCTTCGGGACCGACATCTTTGGGACTGAAGCTTTCTTT
>TRBJ2-1|TRBV13|TRBD2|.
CASSSYLRTSGRAAPNEQFF
TGTGCCAGCAGCTCCTACCTCCGGACTAGCGGGAGGGCGGCCCCCAATGAGCAGTTCTTC
>TRBJ1-2|TRBV6-5|.|.
CATLKPGRDAFGYTF
TGTGCCACCCTTAAACCAGGGCGGGATGCCTTTGGATACACCTTC
>TRBJ2-3|TRBV6-1|TRBD2|.
CASSGNSGGVKDTQYF
TGTGCCAGCAGTGGGAATAGCGGGGGGGTAAAAGATACGCAGTATTTT
>TRBJ2-1|TRBV11-2|TRBD2|.
CASSLGRRTSSSNEQFF
TGTGCCAGCAGCTTAGGAAGGAGGACTAGCTCAAGCAATGAGCAGTTCTTC
>TRBJ2-3|TRBV20-1|.|once
CSASLDASTDTQYF
TGCAGTGCTAGTTTGGACGCGAGCACAGATACGCAGTATTTT
>TRBJ2-1|TRBV19|TRBD2|.
CASRVAGGLRYEQFF
TGTGCCAGTAGGGTGGCGGGGGGGCTTCGTTATGAGCAGTTCTTC
>TRBJ1-4|TRBV5-1|TRBD1|.
CASSWGQGATNEKLFF
TGCGCCAGCAGCTGGGGACAGGGCGCAACTAATGAAAAACTGTTTTTT
>TRBJ1-6|TRBV7-9|.|.
CASGAGDSPLHF
TGTGCCAGCGGGGCCGGGGATTCACCCCTCCACTTT
>TRBJ1-4|TRBV7-2|.|.
CASSPQGIANEKLFF
TGTGCCAGCAGCCCTCAGGGGATCGCTAATGAAAAACTGTTTTTT
>TRBJ1-5|TRBV30|TRBD1|.
CAWSPTGLNSNQPQHF
TGTGCCTGGAGTCCGACAGGGCTAAATAGCAATCAGCCCCAGCATTTT
>TRBJ2-7|TRBV2|TRBD2|.
CASSERSGSYYEQYF
TGTGCCAGCAGTGAAAGGAGCGGGAGTTACTACGAGCAGTACTTC
>TRBJ1-5|TRBV30|.|.
CAWSAQAINQPQHF
TGTGCCTGGAGCGCTCAGGCGATCAATCAGCCCCAGCATTTT
>TRBJ2-1|TRBV27|.|.
CASSSTGTVYNEQFF
TGTGCCAGCAGTTCGACCGGGACTGTATACAATGAGCAGTTCTTC
>TRBJ1-6|TRBV6-6|.|.
CASSYKDSPLHF
TGTGCCAGCAGTTACAAGGATTCACCCCTCCACTTT
>TRBJ2-3|TRBV19|.|.
CASSNIPPTERLSTDTQYF
TGTGCCAGTAGTAATATTCCCCCAACAGAAAGACTAAGCACAGATACGCAGTATTTT
>TRBJ2-7|TRBV5-4|TRBD2|.
CASSFGLAGYEQYF
TGTGCCAGCAGCTTTGGACTAGCGGGATACGAGCAGTACTTC
>TRBJ1-1|TRBV18|.|.
CASSLWDSRGTEAFF
TGTGCCAGCTCACTCTGGGACTCCAGGGGCACTGAAGCTTTCTTT
>TRBJ1-2|TRBV5-1|.|.
CASSPDRGGYTF
TGCGCCAGCAGCCCAGACAGAGGGGGCTACACCTTC
>TRBJ1-6|TRBV3-1/TRBV3-2|TRBD1|.
CASSFGQVDSPLHF
TGTGCCAGCAGCTTCGGACAGGTCGATTCACCCCTCCACTTT
>TRBJ1-5|TRBV2|TRBD1|.
CASRYGQGGSNQPQHF
TGTGCCAGCAGATACGGACAGGGGGGTAGCAATCAGCCCCAGCATTTT
>TRBJ1-5|TRBV2|TRBD1|once
CASSDKAGGQPQHF
TGTGCCAGCAGTGATAAGGCAGGGGGACAGCCCCAGCATTTT
>TRBJ1-4|TRBV7-2|.|.
CASSLGGSAEKLFF
TGTGCCAGCAGCTTAGGGGGGTCTGCTGAAAAACTGTTTTTT
>TRBJ2-1|TRBV13|TRBD2|.
CASSSRGLAGGLNEQFF
TGTGCCAGCAGCTCCCGGGGACTAGCGGGGGGGCTTAATGAGCAGTTCTTC
>TRBJ2-7|TRBV7-8|TRBD1|many
CASSWGQGGEQYF
TGTGCCAGCAGCTGGGGACAGGGTGGGGAGCAGTACTTC
>TRBJ1-3|TRBV4-1|TRBD1|.
CASSQDLGSGQWNTIYF
TGCGCCAGCAGCCAAGATCTTGGTTCGGGACAGTGGAACACCATATATTTT
>TRBJ1-3|TRBV5-1|.|.
CASSLVEVGGNTIYF
TGCGCCAGCAGCTTGGTGGAGGTCGGTGGAAACACCATATATTTT
>TRBJ1-6|TRBV12-3/TRBV12-4|.|.
CASSLDNNSPLHF
TGTGCCAGCAGTTTGGACAATAATTCACCCCTCCACTTT
>TRBJ2-3|TRBV4-1|.|.
CASSVGLLGSTDTQYF
TGCGCCAGCAGCGTAGGGCTCTTAGGGAGCACAGATACGCAGTATTTT
>TRBJ2-1|TRBV20-1|.|.
CSASDWARNEQFF
TGCAGTGCTAGTGACTGGGCGAGGAATGAGCAGTTCTTC
>TRBJ1-1|TRBV2|.|many
CASFGLTKTEAFF
TGTGCCAGCTTTGGCCTTACAAAGACTGAAGCTTTCTTT
>TRBJ1-2|TRBV30|.|.
CAWSRSKGLGYTF
TGTGCCTGGAGTCGGTCAAAGGGGTTGGGCTACACCTTC
>TRBJ1-1|TRBV6-2/TRBV6-3|.|few
CASSYPLDRRNTEAFF
TGTGCCAGCAGTTACCCCTTAGACAGGCGGAACACTGAAGCTTTCTTT
>TRBJ2-5|TRBV30|.|.
CAWSGLGGQETQYF
TGTGCCTGGAGTGGACTAGGGGGGCAAGAGACCCAGTACTTC
>TRBJ2-5|TRBV5-1|TRBD2|.
CASSIGTSGRGLLQETQYF
TGCGCCAGCAGCATCGGGACTAGCGGGAGAGGCCTCCTACAAGAGACCCAGTACTTC
>TRBJ1-2|TRBV9|.|.
CASSEDLKAAYGYTF
TGTGCCAGCAGCGAGGACCTCAAGGCCGCTTACGGCTACACCTTC
>TRBJ1-2|TRBV7-9|TRBD1|.
CASSFGQGSDGYTF
TGTGCCAGCAGCTTTGGACAGGGAAGCGATGGCTACACCTTC
>TRBJ2-5|TRBV18|.|.
CASSPPGNAAQETQYF
TGTGCCAGCTCACCACCGGGAAACGCAGCCCAAGAGACCCAGTACTTC
>TRBJ2-5|TRBV4-2|.|.
CASSQEKETQYF
TGTGCCAGCAGCCAAGAAAAAGAGACCCAGTACTTC
>TRBJ2-2|TRBV29-1|TRBD1|.
CSRGQPIRLHTGELFF
TGCAGTAGGGGACAGCCGATCCGACTCCACACCGGGGAGCTGTTTTTT
>TRBJ2-7|TRBV2|TRBD2|few
CASSSSGRLTGEQYF
TGTGCCAGCAGTTCTAGCGGGAGGCTGACGGGAGAGCAGTACTTC
>TRBJ2-7|TRBV28|.|.
CASSFRPKGEQYF
TGTGCCAGCAGTTTCCGACCGAAAGGGGAGCAGTACTTC
>TRBJ2-5|TRBV7-9|.|once
CASSLAGGAETQYF
TGTGCCAGCAGCTTAGCGGGGGGCGCGGAGACCCAGTACTTC
>TRBJ2-2|TRBV5-5|TRBD2|.
CASSLELAGVNTGELFF
TGTGCCAGCAGCCTCGAGCTAGCGGGAGTGAACACCGGGGAGCTGTTTTTT
>TRBJ2-3|TRBV9|TRBD2|.
CASSVGSGRGTDTQYF
TGTGCCAGCAGCGTAGGTAGCGGGAGGGGTACAGATACGCAGTATTTT
>TRBJ1-1|TRBV30|.|.
CAWSSRVGTEAFF
TGTGCCTGGAGTTCCAGGGTAGGCACTGAAGCTTTCTTT
>TRBJ2-3|TRBV5-6|TRBD1|few
CASSLGQGPDTQYF
TGTGCCAGCAGCCTAGGACAGGGCCCAGATACGCAGTATTTT
>TRBJ1-2|TRBV6-2/TRBV6-3|.|few
CASSYPPDSYGYTF
TGTGCCAGCAGTTACCCCCCGGACAGTTATGGCTACACCTTC
>TRBJ1-6|TRBV5-4|.|once
CASSLRQVAGNSPLHF
TGTGCCAGCAGCTTGCGGCAGGTCGCCGGTAATTCACCCCTCCACTTT
>TRBJ2-7|TRBV28|TRBD1|.
CASSWAGTGNYEQYF
TGTGCCAGCAGTTGGGCCGGGACAGGGAACTACGAGCAGTACTTC
>TRBJ1-2|TRBV5-6|.|.
CASSRFFEDRYTF
TGTGCCAGCAGCCGATTTTTTGAAGATCGCTACACCTTC
>TRBJ1-5|TRBV28|.|.
CASSWEPLRGNQPQHF
TGTGCCAGCAGTTGGGAGCCTCTTCGGGGCAATCAGCCCCAGCATTTT